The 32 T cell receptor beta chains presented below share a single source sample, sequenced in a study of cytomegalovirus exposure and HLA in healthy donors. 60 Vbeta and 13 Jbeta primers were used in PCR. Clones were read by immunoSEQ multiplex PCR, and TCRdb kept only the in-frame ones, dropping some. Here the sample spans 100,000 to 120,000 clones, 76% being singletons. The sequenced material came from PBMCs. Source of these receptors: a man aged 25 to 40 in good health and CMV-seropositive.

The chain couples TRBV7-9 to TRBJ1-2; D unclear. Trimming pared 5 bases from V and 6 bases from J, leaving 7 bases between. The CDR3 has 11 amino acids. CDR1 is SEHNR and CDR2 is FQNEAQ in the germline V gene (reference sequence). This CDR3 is CASSPRDGYTF. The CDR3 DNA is TGTGCCAGCAGCCCCCGGGATGGCTACACCTTC.

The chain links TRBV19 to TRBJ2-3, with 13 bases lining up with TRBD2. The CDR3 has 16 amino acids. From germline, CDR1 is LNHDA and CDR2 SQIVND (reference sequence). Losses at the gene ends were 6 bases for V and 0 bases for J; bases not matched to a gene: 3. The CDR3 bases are TGTGCCAGTAGGCTGGGACTAGCGGGGAGCACAGATACGCAGTATTTT. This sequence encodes CASRLGLAGSTDTQYF.

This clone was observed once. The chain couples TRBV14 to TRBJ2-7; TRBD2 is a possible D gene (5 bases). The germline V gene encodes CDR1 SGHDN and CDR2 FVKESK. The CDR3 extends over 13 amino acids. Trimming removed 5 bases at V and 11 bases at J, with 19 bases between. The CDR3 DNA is TGTGCCAGCAGCTCTGCCGGACTTCCCGGGGAGTACTTC. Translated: CASSSAGLPGEYF.

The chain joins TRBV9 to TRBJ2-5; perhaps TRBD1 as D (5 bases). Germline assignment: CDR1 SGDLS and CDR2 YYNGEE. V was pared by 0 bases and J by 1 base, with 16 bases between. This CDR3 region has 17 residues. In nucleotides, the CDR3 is TGTGCCAGCAGCGTAGGGGGCAGCCAAATGGGCCAAGAGACCCAGTACTTC. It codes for CASSVGGSQMGQETQYF.

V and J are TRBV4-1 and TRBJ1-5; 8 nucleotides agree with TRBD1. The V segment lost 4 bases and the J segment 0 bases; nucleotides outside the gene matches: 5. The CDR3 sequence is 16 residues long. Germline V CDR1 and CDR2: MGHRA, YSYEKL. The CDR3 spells CASSPRTGPSNQPQHF. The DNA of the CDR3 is TGCGCCAGCAGCCCACGGACAGGGCCTAGCAATCAGCCCCAGCATTTT.

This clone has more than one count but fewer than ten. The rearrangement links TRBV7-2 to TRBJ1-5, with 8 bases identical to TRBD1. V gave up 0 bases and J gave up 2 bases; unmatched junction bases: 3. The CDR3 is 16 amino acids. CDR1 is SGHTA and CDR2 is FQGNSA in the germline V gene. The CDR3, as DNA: TGTGCCAGCAGCTTAGCGGGGACAGGACGCAATCAGCCCCAGCATTTT. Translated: CASSLAGTGRNQPQHF. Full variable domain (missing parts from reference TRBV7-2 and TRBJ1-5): GAGVSQSPSNKVTEKGKDVELRCDPISGHTALYWYRQSLGQGLEFLIYFQGNSAPDKSGLPSDRFSAERTGGSVSTLTIQRTQQEDSAVYLCASSLAGTGRNQPQHFGDGTRLSIL.

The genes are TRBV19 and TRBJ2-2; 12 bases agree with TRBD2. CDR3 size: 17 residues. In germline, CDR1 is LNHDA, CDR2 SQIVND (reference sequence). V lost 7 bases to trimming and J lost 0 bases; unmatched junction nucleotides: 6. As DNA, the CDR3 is TGTGCCAGTAAGCGACTAGCGGGGGTCACGAACACCGGGGAGCTGTTTTTT. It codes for CASKRLAGVTNTGELFF.

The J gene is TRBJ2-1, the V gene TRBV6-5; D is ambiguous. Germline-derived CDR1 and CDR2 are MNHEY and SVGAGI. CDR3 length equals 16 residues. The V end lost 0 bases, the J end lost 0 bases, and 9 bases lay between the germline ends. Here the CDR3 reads CASSYSIPSSYNEQFF. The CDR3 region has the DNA TGTGCCAGCAGTTACTCGATTCCGAGCTCCTACAATGAGCAGTTCTTC.

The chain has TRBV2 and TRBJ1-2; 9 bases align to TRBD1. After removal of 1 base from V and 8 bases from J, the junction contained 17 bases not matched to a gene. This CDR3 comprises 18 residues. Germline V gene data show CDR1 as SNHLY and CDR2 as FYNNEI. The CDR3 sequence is CASSEEGVGTGFRLGYTF. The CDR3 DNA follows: TGTGCCAGCAGTGAAGAAGGAGTCGGGACAGGGTTCCGTCTCGGCTACACCTTC.

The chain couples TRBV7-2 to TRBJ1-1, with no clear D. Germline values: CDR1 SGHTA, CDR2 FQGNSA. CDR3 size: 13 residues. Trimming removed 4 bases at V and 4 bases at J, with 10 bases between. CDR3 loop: CASSWREGTEAFF. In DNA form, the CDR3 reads TGTGCCAGCAGCTGGAGGGAGGGCACTGAAGCTTTCTTT.

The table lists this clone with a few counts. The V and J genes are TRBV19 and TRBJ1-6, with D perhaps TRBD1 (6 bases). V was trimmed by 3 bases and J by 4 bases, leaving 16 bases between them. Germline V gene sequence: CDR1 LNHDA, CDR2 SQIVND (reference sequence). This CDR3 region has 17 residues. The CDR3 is CASSILQGRGYNSPLHF. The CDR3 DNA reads TGTGCCAGTAGTATCCTACAGGGCCGCGGGTATAATTCACCCCTCCACTTT.

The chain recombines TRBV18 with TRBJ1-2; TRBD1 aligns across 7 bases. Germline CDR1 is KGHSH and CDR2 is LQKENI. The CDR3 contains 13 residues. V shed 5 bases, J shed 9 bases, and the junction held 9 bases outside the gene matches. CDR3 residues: CASSTSDRSSYTF. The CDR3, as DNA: TGTGCCAGCTCAACCTCGGACAGGAGTAGCTACACCTTC.

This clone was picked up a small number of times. CDR3 sequence: CASSYGVSTDTQYF. The CDR3 DNA sequence: TGTGCCAGCAGTTACGGAGTTAGCACAGATACGCAGTATTTT. The chain combines TRBV6-5 with TRBJ2-3; D is uncertain. The ends were cut back, 2 bases at V and 0 bases at J, with 6 bases in the middle. This CDR3 is 14 amino acids long. Germline V CDR1 and CDR2: MNHEY, SVGAGI.

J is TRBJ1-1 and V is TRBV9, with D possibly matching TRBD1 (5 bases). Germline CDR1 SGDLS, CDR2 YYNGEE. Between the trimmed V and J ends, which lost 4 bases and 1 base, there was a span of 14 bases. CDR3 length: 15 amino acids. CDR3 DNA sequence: TGTGCCAGCAGCCCGTCCCGCAGGGAGAACACTGAAGCTTTCTTT. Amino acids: CASSPSRRENTEAFF.

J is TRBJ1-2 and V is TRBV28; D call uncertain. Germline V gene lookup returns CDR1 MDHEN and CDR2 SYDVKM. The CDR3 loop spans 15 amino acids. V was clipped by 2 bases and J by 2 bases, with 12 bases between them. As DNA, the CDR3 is TGTGCCAGCAGTTTAGGGCCGATTGGGAACTATGGCTACACCTTC. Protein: CASSLGPIGNYGYTF.

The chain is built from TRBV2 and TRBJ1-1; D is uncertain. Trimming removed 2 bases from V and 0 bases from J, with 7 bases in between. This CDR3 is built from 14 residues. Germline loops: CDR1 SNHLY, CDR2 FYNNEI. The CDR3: CASSERQVNTEAFF. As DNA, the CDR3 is TGTGCCAGCAGTGAAAGGCAGGTGAACACTGAAGCTTTCTTT.

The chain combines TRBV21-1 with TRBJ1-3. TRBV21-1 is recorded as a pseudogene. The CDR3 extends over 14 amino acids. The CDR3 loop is CASSAGRGGNTIYF. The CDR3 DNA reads TGTGCCAGCAGCGCAGGGAGGGGTGGAAACACCATATATTTT.

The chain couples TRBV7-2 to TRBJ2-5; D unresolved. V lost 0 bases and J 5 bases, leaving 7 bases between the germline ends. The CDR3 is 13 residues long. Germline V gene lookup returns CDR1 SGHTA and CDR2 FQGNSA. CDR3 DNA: TGTGCCAGCAGCTTAGCGATCGGGGAGACCCAGTACTTC. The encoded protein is CASSLAIGETQYF.

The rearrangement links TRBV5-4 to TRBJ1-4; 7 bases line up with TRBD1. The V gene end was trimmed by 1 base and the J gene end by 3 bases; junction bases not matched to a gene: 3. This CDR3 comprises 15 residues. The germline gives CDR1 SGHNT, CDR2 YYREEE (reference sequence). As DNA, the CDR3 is TGTGCCAGCAGCTTGCGACAGGGATCTAATGAAAAACTGTTTTTT. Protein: CASSLRQGSNEKLFF.

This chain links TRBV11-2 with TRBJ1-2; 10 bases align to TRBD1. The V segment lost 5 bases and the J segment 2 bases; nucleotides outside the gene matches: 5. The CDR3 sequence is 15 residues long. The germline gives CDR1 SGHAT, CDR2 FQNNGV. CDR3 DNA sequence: TGTGCCAGCAGCATCCGGACAGGGGGAAACTATGGCTACACCTTC. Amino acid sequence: CASSIRTGGNYGYTF.

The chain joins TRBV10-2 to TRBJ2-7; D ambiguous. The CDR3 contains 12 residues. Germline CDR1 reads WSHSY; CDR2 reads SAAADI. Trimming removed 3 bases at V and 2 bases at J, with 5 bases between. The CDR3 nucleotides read TGCGCCAGCAGTGATGGCACCTACGAGCAGTACTTC. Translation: CASSDGTYEQYF.

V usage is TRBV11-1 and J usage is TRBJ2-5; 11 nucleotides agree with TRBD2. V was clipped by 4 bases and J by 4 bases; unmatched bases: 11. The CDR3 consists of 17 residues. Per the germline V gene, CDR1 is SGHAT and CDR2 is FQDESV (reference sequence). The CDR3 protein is CASSSGTSGPGGETQYF. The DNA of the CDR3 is TGTGCCAGCAGCTCCGGGACTAGCGGCCCCGGAGGAGAGACCCAGTACTTC.

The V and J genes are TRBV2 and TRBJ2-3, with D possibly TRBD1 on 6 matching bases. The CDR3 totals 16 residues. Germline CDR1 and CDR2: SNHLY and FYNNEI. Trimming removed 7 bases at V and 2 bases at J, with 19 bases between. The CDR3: CASIPPGVRPTDTQYF. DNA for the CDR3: TGTGCCAGCATCCCACCAGGGGTACGCCCCACAGATACGCAGTATTTT. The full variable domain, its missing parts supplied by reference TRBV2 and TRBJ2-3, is EPEVTQTPSHQVTQMGQEVILRCVPISNHLYFYWYRQILGQKVEFLVSFYNNEISEKSEIFDDQFSVERPDGSNFTLKIRSTKLEDSAMYFCASIPPGVRPTDTQYFGPGTRLTVL.

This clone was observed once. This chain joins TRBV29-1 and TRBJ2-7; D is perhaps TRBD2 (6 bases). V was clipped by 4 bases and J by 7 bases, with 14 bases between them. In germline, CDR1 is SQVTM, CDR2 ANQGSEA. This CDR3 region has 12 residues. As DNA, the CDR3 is TGCAGCGTTGGAGACGGGAGACGGGAGCAGTACTTC. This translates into CSVGDGRREQYF.

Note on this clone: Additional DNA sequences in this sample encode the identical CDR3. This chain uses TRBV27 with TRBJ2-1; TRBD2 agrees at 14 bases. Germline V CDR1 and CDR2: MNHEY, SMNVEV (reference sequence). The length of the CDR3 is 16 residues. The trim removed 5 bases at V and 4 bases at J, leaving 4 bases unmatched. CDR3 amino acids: CASSTRTSGGYNEQFF. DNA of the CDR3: TGTGCCAGCAGTACCAGGACTAGCGGGGGGTACAATGAGCAGTTCTTC.

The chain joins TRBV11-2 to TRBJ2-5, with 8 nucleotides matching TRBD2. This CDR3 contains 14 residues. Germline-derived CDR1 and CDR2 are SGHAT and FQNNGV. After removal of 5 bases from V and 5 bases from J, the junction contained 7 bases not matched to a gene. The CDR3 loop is CASSGTSGWETQYF. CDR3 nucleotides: TGTGCCAGCAGCGGGACTAGTGGTTGGGAGACCCAGTACTTC.

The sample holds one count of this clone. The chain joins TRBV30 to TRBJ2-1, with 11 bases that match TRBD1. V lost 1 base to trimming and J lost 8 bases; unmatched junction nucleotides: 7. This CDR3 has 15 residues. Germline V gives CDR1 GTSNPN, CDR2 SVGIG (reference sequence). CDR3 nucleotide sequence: TGTGCCTGGAGTGCCGGGACAGGGGGTACCGATGAGCAGTTCTTC. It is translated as CAWSAGTGGTDEQFF.

The CDR3 sequence: CASSLGQGRVAFF. CDR3 nucleotides: TGTGCCAGCAGTCTAGGACAGGGGCGAGTAGCTTTCTTT. The chain combines TRBV28 with TRBJ1-1; 9 bases are shared with TRBD1. The CDR3 contains 13 residues. Germline V gene data show CDR1 as MDHEN and CDR2 as SYDVKM. With V trimmed by 5 bases and J by 10 bases, 8 bases remained unmatched.

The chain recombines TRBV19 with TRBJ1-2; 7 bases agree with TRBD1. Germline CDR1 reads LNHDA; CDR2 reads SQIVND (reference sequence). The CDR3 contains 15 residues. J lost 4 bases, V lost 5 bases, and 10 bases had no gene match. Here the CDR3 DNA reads TGTGCCAGTAGTCCCTGGGACAGAATCACCTATGGCTACACCTTC. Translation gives CASSPWDRITYGYTF.

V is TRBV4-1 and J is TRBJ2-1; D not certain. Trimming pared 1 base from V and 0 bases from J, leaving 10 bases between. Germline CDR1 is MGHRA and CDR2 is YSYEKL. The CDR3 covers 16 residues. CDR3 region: CASSQVFDNSYNEQFF. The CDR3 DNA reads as TGCGCCAGCAGCCAAGTATTCGACAACTCCTACAATGAGCAGTTCTTC.

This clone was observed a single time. The CDR3 sequence: CASSLWGTASTDTQYF. The CDR3 bases are TGTGCCAGCAGCTTATGGGGGACTGCTAGCACAGATACGCAGTATTTT. The rearrangement joins TRBV7-9 to TRBJ2-3, with D possibly matching TRBD2 (6 bases). The CDR3 spans 16 residues. Germline V CDR1 and CDR2: SEHNR, FQNEAQ (reference sequence). The V end was cut by 2 bases, the J end by 0 bases, with 12 bases between.

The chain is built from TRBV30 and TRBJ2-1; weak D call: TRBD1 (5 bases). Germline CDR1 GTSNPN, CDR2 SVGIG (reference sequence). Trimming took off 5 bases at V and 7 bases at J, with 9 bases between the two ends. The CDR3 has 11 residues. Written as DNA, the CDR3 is TGTGCCTGGTCCAGGGTAAATGAGCAGTTCTTC. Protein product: CAWSRVNEQFF.